One sample yielded the 15 T cell receptor beta chains listed below, sequenced in a study of blood T cells in healthy people across ages. Together with a sample-barcoded 5' primer, a J-beta primer mix was included in a second PCR lasting roughly 6 to 12 cycles. TCRdb reprocessed the 5' RACE reads via MiXCR and lists one record per CDR3 protein. This table has around 1,600,000 distinct CDR3 sequences, roughly two fifths appearing once. Source material: blood. Receptors originate from a woman aged 18 to 35 in good health.

This clonotype was counted a few times. The genes are TRBV3-1 and TRBJ1-2, with D maybe TRBD1 (5 bases). Germline CDR1 and CDR2: LGHDT and YNNKEL (reference sequence). This CDR3 spans 13 amino acids. Trimming left V 1 base short and J 8 bases short, with 11 bases between. CDR3 region: CASSQALAGGYTF. Written as DNA, the CDR3 is TGTGCCAGCAGCCAAGCCTTGGCAGGGGGCTACACCTTC.

Regarding this clonotype: A much larger clone differs by one base, so this may be a read error. This sequence joins TRBV29-1 and TRBJ2-1; D unclear. V was trimmed by 6 bases and J by 13 bases, leaving 16 bases between them. The germline V gene encodes CDR1 SQVTM and CDR2 ANQGSEA. The CDR3 runs to 11 residues. This CDR3 reads CSVRGNSAQFF. The CDR3 DNA reads as TGCAGCGTCCGAGGTAACTCCGCCCAGTTCTTC.

J is TRBJ2-1 and V is TRBV27, with D unclear. The germline V gene has CDR1 MNHEY and CDR2 SMNVEV (reference sequence). The CDR3 is 13 amino acids. V was cut by 6 bases and J by 8 bases, with 14 bases left in between. This chain's CDR3 is CASRPKPVDEQFF. The CDR3 DNA sequence: TGTGCCAGCAGACCCAAGCCCGTGGATGAGCAGTTCTTC.

This clonotype was detected only a few times. The chain has TRBV7-2 and TRBJ1-1; D is unclear. V was trimmed by 2 bases and J by 1 base, leaving 11 bases between them. Germline values: CDR1 SGHTA, CDR2 FQGNSA. This CDR3 has 15 residues. The CDR3 coding sequence is TGTGCCAGCAGCTTACAACGGATGTCGAACACTGAAGCTTTCTTT. It specifies CASSLQRMSNTEAFF. The full variable domain, its missing parts supplied by reference TRBV7-2 and TRBJ1-1, is GAGVSQSPSNKVTEKGKDVELRCDPISGHTALYWYRQSLGQGLEFLIYFQGNSAPDKSGLPSDRFSAERTGGSVSTLTIQRTQQEDSAVYLCASSLQRMSNTEAFFGQGTRLTVV.

The CDR3 spells CASSEYITLSGNTIYF. The CDR3 DNA reads TGTGCCAGCAGTGAATACATCACGCTTTCTGGAAACACCATATATTTT. The chain employs TRBV25-1 and TRBJ1-3; D call uncertain. From germline, CDR1 is MGHDK and CDR2 SYGVNS. V was trimmed by 0 bases and J by 1 base, leaving 10 bases between them. This CDR3 is 16 amino acids long.

Note on this clonotype: The DNA is omitted, as the CDR3 cannot be located on it reliably, and the CDR3 follows TCRdb's listing. J is TRBJ2-6 and V is TRBV7-2. A total of 16 residues make up the CDR3, ends included. CDR1 SGHTA and CDR2 FQGNSA come from the germline V gene. This chain's CDR3 is CASSAQVGSGANVPTF.

This clonotype was seen repeatedly, ten times or more. The rearrangement joins TRBV20-1 to TRBJ2-1, with TRBD1 matching over 10 bases. CDR3 size: 16 residues. CDR1 DFQATT and CDR2 SNEGSKA come from the germline V gene (reference sequence). V shed 0 bases and J 7 bases; nucleotides not matched to a gene: 9. CDR3 coding DNA: TGCAGTGCTAGAGATGCCTGGACAGGGGGTGGGAATGAGCAGTTCTTC. Its protein product is CSARDAWTGGGNEQFF.

The sample holds one count of this clonotype. This chain connects TRBV5-1 to TRBJ2-4, with D possibly being TRBD2 (5 bases). Gene TRBJ2-7 matches the end of the DNA better, so the J call may be wrong. Germline V CDR1 and CDR2: SGHRS, YFSETQ. The CDR3 covers 13 residues. DNA for the CDR3: TGCGCCAGCAGGGATGGACTTAACTACGAGCAGTACTTC. This codes for CASRDGLNYEQYF.

This clonotype was seen just once. The V call is TRBV5-1, the J call TRBJ2-3; D may be TRBD1 (6 bases). This CDR3 region has 18 residues. Germline V gene data show CDR1 as SGHRS and CDR2 as YFSETQ. V was clipped by 0 bases and J by 3 bases, with 20 bases between them. The DNA for the CDR3 is TGCGCCAGCAGCTTGGCCCCCCTGGGGGCGCTAGCTACAGATACGCAGTATTTT. It yields the protein CASSLAPLGALATDTQYF.

This clonotype was counted only a few times. The chain links TRBV7-9 to TRBJ1-4; D unclear. V lost 4 bases, J lost 4 bases, and 13 bases lay in between. This CDR3 spans 15 amino acids. CDR1 and CDR2 from the germline V gene are SEHNR and FQNEAQ (reference sequence). The CDR3, as DNA: TGTGCCAGCAGCTCGCCAGACACAATTAATGAAAAACTGTTTTTT. Residues: CASSSPDTINEKLFF.

There are a few counts of this clonotype. The gene calls are TRBV7-2 and TRBJ1-6; D is unclear. This CDR3 spans 16 amino acids. Trimming stripped 4 bases from V and 2 bases from J, with 12 bases between. Germline V lookup: CDR1 SGHTA, CDR2 FQGNSA. CDR3 sequence reads: CASSSSLGAYNSPLHF. CDR3 coding DNA: TGTGCCAGCAGCTCCTCCTTAGGTGCCTATAATTCACCCCTCCACTTT.

This sequence joins TRBV12-3 or TRBV12-4 and TRBJ2-5; no firm D call. CDR3 size: 13 residues. V gave up 3 bases and J gave up 5 bases, with 10 bases separating them. The CDR3 region has the DNA TGTGCCAGCAGTTTGGGTTTTGGTGAGACCCAGTACTTC. It codes for CASSLGFGETQYF.

This chain joins TRBV5-1 and TRBJ1-1; D is ambiguous. The V end lost 0 bases, the J end lost 5 bases, and 8 bases lay between the germline ends. CDR1 is SGHRS, CDR2 YFSETQ, per germline. The CDR3 totals 13 residues. CDR3 in amino acids: CASSLAERTEAFF. CDR3 sequence (DNA): TGCGCCAGCAGCTTGGCCGAGAGGACTGAAGCTTTCTTT.

The chain carries TRBV7-6 and TRBJ2-1; D is perhaps TRBD2 (6 bases). V lost 0 bases and J 6 bases, leaving 9 bases between the germline ends. The CDR3 covers 14 residues. Germline lookup yields CDR1 SGHVS and CDR2 FNYEAQ. CDR3 sequence: CASSLALASNEQFF. DNA of the CDR3: TGTGCCAGCAGCTTAGCACTAGCTAGCAATGAGCAGTTCTTC.

V gene TRBV12-3 or TRBV12-4 combines with J gene TRBJ1-2; the D gene is possibly TRBD1 (5 bases). Trimming took 3 bases from V and 6 from J, leaving 8 bases between them. This CDR3 spans 12 amino acids. CDR3 in DNA: TGTGCCAGCAGTTTGGGGGAAAATGGCTACACCTTC. Amino acid sequence: CASSLGENGYTF.